These 29 T cell receptor beta chains were sequenced from one sample in a study of blood T cell repertoires in COVID-19. Sequencing used immunoSEQ multiplex PCR; TCRdb keeps in-frame clones, though not all of them. This sample has fewer than 250,000 clones, with just under 85% found just once. The sample taken for sequencing was peripheral blood. Receptor source: a woman aged 55-75 years with active or convalescent COVID-19.

The chain recombines TRBV19 with TRBJ2-1; a possible D gene is TRBD1 (6 bases). The CDR3 is 12 residues long. The germline CDR1 and CDR2 sequences are LNHDA and SQIVND (reference sequence). Trimming took off 3 bases at V and 7 bases at J, with 7 bases between the two ends. The CDR3 is CASSIRGNEQFF. CDR3 DNA: TGTGCCAGTAGTATTAGGGGGAATGAGCAGTTCTTC.

The chain carries TRBV5-6 and TRBJ2-7; tentative D call: TRBD1 (6 bases). The germline V gene has CDR1 SGHDT and CDR2 YYEEEE. Trimming removed 1 base at V and 3 bases at J, with 8 bases between. The CDR3 loop spans 13 amino acids. The CDR3 is CASSLWDNYEQYF. In nucleotides, the CDR3 is TGTGCCAGCAGCTTGTGGGACAACTACGAGCAGTACTTC.

The chain employs TRBV19 and TRBJ1-2, with TRBD1 as a possible D gene (6 bases). Germline CDR1 reads LNHDA; CDR2 reads SQIVND (reference sequence). V lost 4 bases and J 2 bases, leaving 17 bases between the germline ends. CDR3 size: 16 residues. The CDR3 is CASSTWTASSNYGYTF. The CDR3 DNA reads TGTGCCAGTAGTACCTGGACAGCCAGCTCCAACTATGGCTACACCTTC.

The V call is TRBV19, the J call TRBJ2-5; possible D gene TRBD1, 5 bases. CDR1 is LNHDA and CDR2 is SQIVND in the germline V gene (reference sequence). This CDR3 spans 15 amino acids. Trimming left V 2 bases short and J 4 bases short, with 14 bases between. The CDR3 nucleotides read TGTGCCAGTAGTATAAGGTCTTCAGGGTTAGAGACCCAGTACTTC. Protein: CASSIRSSGLETQYF.

This sequence joins TRBV4-2 and TRBJ1-4; 9 bases fit TRBD1. The CDR3 sequence is 16 residues long. Germline loops: CDR1 LGHNA, CDR2 YNFKEQ. The V gene end was trimmed by 4 bases and the J gene end by 8 bases; junction bases not matched to a gene: 11. Written as DNA, the CDR3 is TGTGCCAGCAGCCTCCGATACCGGGACAGGGAAGAAAAACTGTTTTTT. This gives the protein CASSLRYRDREEKLFF.

This chain uses TRBV4-1 with TRBJ2-3; D not certain. Germline loops: CDR1 MGHRA, CDR2 YSYEKL. V lost 3 bases to trimming and J lost 0 bases, with 13 bases between them. The CDR3 runs 16 residues. The CDR3 loop is CASSQRISMSTDTQYF. CDR3 coding DNA: TGCGCCAGCAGCCAGAGGATAAGTATGAGCACAGATACGCAGTATTTT.

The chain uses TRBV2 and TRBJ2-5, with D perhaps TRBD2 (5 bases). V lost 6 bases and J 7 bases, leaving 21 bases between the germline ends. The length of the CDR3 is 15 residues. The germline gives CDR1 SNHLY, CDR2 FYNNEI. CDR3 DNA sequence: TGTGCCAGCAGCGAGACTGGTGGTACGGGGTGGACCCAGTACTTC. Amino acids: CASSETGGTGWTQYF.

The chain couples TRBV28 to TRBJ1-1; no clear D gene. There are 15 residues in the CDR3. Trimming left V 0 bases short and J 1 base short, with 9 bases between. From germline, CDR1 is MDHEN and CDR2 SYDVKM. The CDR3 is CASSLWGRANTEAFF. Written as DNA, the CDR3 is TGTGCCAGCAGTTTATGGGGCAGAGCGAACACTGAAGCTTTCTTT.

CDR3 residues: CASRGGVEVNTEAFF. The CDR3, as DNA: TGTGCCAGTAGGGGAGGGGTGGAGGTGAACACTGAAGCTTTCTTT. The rearrangement links TRBV19 to TRBJ1-1; D is possibly TRBD1 (5 bases). The CDR3 is 15 residues long. Trimming cost V 6 bases and J 0 bases, with 14 bases left between them. The germline V gene has CDR1 LNHDA and CDR2 SQIVND (reference sequence).

The rearrangement links TRBV4-1 to TRBJ2-5, with 7 bases lining up with TRBD2. V dropped 5 bases and J dropped 5; count of bases not matched to a gene: 11. The CDR3 is 15 residues long. Germline V gives CDR1 MGHRA, CDR2 YSYEKL. CDR3 nucleotide sequence: TGCGCCAGCAGCGGGGGAGGGCTGGCTTTGGAGACCCAGTACTTC. Protein sequence: CASSGGGLALETQYF.

CDR3 region: CASSLDLAGGETDTQYF. As DNA, the CDR3 is TGTGCCAGCAGCTTAGACTTAGCGGGAGGTGAGACAGATACGCAGTATTTT. This chain links TRBV7-9 with TRBJ2-3; 10 nucleotides line up with TRBD2. This CDR3 spans 17 amino acids. The V segment lost 1 base and the J segment 3 bases; nucleotides outside the gene matches: 7. CDR1 SEHNR and CDR2 FQNEAQ come from the germline V gene (reference sequence).

The rearrangement uses TRBV19 and TRBJ2-7, with 14 bases lining up with TRBD2. This CDR3 is built from 15 residues. With 9 bases clipped from V and 0 bases from J, the junction kept 4 bases outside the gene matches. Germline V gene data show CDR1 as LNHDA and CDR2 as SQIVND (reference sequence). The CDR3 coding sequence is TGTGCCAGCTCCGGGACTAGCGGGAGCTCCTACGAGCAGTACTTC. Translated, it gives CASSGTSGSSYEQYF.

DNA of the CDR3: TGTGCCTGGAGTGTTAGTACTAGCGGGAGGCACTACAATGAGCAGTTCTTC. Protein sequence: CAWSVSTSGRHYNEQFF. The chain uses TRBV30 and TRBJ2-1, with 12 positions matching TRBD2. Trimming cost V 0 bases and J 3 bases; bases outside gene matches: 6. Germline lookup yields CDR1 GTSNPN and CDR2 SVGIG (reference sequence). The CDR3 totals 17 residues. Full variable domain (rest looked up from reference TRBV30 and TRBJ2-1): SQTIHQWPATLVQPVGSPLSLECTVEGTSNPNLYWYRQAAGRGLQLLFYSVGIGQISSEVPQNLSASRPQDRQFILSSKKLLLSDSGFYLCAWSVSTSGRHYNEQFFGPGTRLTVL.

The gene calls are TRBV6-4 and TRBJ2-6, with 8 positions matching TRBD1. The CDR3 runs 16 residues. The trim removed 3 bases at V and 2 bases at J, leaving 3 bases unmatched. The germline CDR1 and CDR2 sequences are MRHNA and SNTAGT. The CDR3 here is CASSEQGGAGANVLTF. Here the CDR3 DNA reads TGTGCCAGCAGTGAACAGGGGGGAGCTGGGGCCAACGTCCTGACTTTC.

V and J are TRBV19 and TRBJ2-1; tentative D call: TRBD1 (5 bases). The V end was cut by 3 bases, the J end by 0 bases, with 27 bases between. The germline gives CDR1 LNHDA, CDR2 SQIVND (reference sequence). CDR3 length: 21 residues. CDR3 protein: CASSMPRRDSPLLSSYNEQFF. The DNA of the CDR3 is TGTGCCAGTAGTATGCCCCGGCGCGACAGCCCTCTCTTGAGCTCCTACAATGAGCAGTTCTTC.

The V gene is TRBV9, the J gene TRBJ1-5; possible D gene TRBD1, 6 bases. CDR1 and CDR2 from the germline V gene are SGDLS and YYNGEE. V lost 2 bases and J lost 1, with 7 bases in between. CDR3 size: 14 residues. The CDR3 loop reads CASSVGQSNQPQHF. The CDR3 DNA reads as TGTGCCAGCAGCGTCGGACAGAGCAATCAGCCCCAGCATTTT.

The rearrangement uses TRBV7-3 and TRBJ2-1, with D tentatively TRBD2 (6 bases). Trimming left V 2 bases short and J 0 bases short, with 8 bases between. Germline CDR1 reads SGHTA; CDR2 reads FQGTGA. The CDR3 extends over 15 amino acids. The CDR3 DNA reads as TGTGCCAGCAGCTTAGGTAGCGGCTCCTACAATGAGCAGTTCTTC. This translates into CASSLGSGSYNEQFF. Using reference TRBV7-3 and TRBJ2-1 for the parts outside the CDR3, the full variable domain is GAGVSQTPSNKVTEKGKYVELRCDPISGHTALYWYRQSLGQGPEFLIYFQGTGAADDSGLPNDRFFAVRPEGSVSTLKIQRTERGDSAVYLCASSLGSGSYNEQFFGPGTRLTVL.

The V and J genes are TRBV25-1 and TRBJ2-7; 7 nucleotides agree with TRBD2. The length of the CDR3 is 14 residues. Looked up from germline, CDR1 is MGHDK and CDR2 is SYGVNS. The trim removed 5 bases at V and 0 bases at J, leaving 4 bases unmatched. The CDR3, as DNA: TGTGCCAGCAGTACCGGGACTATCTCCTACGAGCAGTACTTC. It is translated as CASSTGTISYEQYF.

The chain joins TRBV7-2 to TRBJ1-5; the match to TRBD1 covers 8 bases. This CDR3 contains 15 residues. Trimming at V came to 6 bases and at J to 3 bases, leaving 7 bases not matched to a gene. The germline V gene has CDR1 SGHTA and CDR2 FQGNSA. The DNA for the CDR3 is TGTGCCAGCAGTTTCACAGGGGGAAACAATCAGCCCCAGCATTTT. Translation: CASSFTGGNNQPQHF.

The chain carries TRBV9 and TRBJ2-1, with a weak D call TRBD1 (6 bases). Trimming shortened V by 0 bases and J by 4 bases, and 17 bases separated the two germline ends. This CDR3 has 17 residues. Germline CDR1 reads SGDLS; CDR2 reads YYNGEE. DNA of the CDR3: TGTGCCAGCAGCGTAGCCCAAGAAGGTACAGGGTACAATGAGCAGTTCTTC. Translation: CASSVAQEGTGYNEQFF. Using reference TRBV9 and TRBJ2-1 for the parts outside the CDR3, the full variable domain is DSGVTQTPKHLITATGQRVTLRCSPRSGDLSVYWYQQSLDQGLQFLIQYYNGEERAKGNILERFSAQQFPDLHSELNLSSLELGDSALYFCASSVAQEGTGYNEQFFGPGTRLTVL.

This clone was recorded only once. V usage is TRBV3-1 (or the pseudogene TRBV3-2) and J usage is TRBJ1-2; 10 bases are shared with TRBD1. This CDR3 has 17 residues. V shed 4 bases, J shed 0 bases, and the junction held 8 bases outside the gene matches. Germline V gene sequence: CDR1 LGHDT, CDR2 YNNKEL (reference sequence). This CDR3 is CASSLRDRGPANYGYTF. The CDR3 nucleotides read TGTGCCAGCAGCCTCCGGGACAGGGGACCAGCTAACTATGGCTACACCTTC.

This chain links TRBV27 with TRBJ1-6, with a possible D match to TRBD1 (6 bases). CDR1 MNHEY and CDR2 SMNVEV come from the germline V gene (reference sequence). The V and J ends lost 5 bases and 8 bases respectively, with 25 bases between them. The length of the CDR3 is 18 residues. CDR3 loop: CASSPAPWDTRGDSPLHF. The CDR3 DNA sequence: TGTGCCAGCAGTCCCGCCCCGTGGGACACAAGAGGGGATTCACCCCTCCACTTT.

The V call is TRBV4-1, the J call TRBJ1-2; 7 bases match TRBD1. Looked up from germline, CDR1 is MGHRA and CDR2 is YSYEKL. V trimming: 4 bases; J trimming: 5 bases; junction bases outside the gene matches: 10. The CDR3 contains 15 residues. DNA for the CDR3: TGCGCCAGCAGCCTGAGAGGTGCAGGGGGGTATGGCTACACCTTC. Its translation is CASSLRGAGGYGYTF.

The chain has TRBV11-3 and TRBJ2-7; possible D gene TRBD2, 7 bases. Germline CDR1 and CDR2: SGHNT and YENEEA. CDR3 length: 15 amino acids. Trimming removed 4 bases at V and 3 bases at J, with 16 bases between. CDR3 DNA: TGTGCCAGCAGCTCGGACAGCGGGGTCAGCTACGAGCAGTACTTC. This sequence encodes CASSSDSGVSYEQYF. The entire variable domain, with the rest obtained from reference TRBV11-3 and TRBJ2-7, is as follows: EAGVVQSPRYKIIEKKQPVAFWCNPISGHNTLYWYLQNLGQGPELLIRYENEEAVDDSQLPKDRFSAERLKGVDSTLKIQPAELGDSAVYLCASSSDSGVSYEQYFGPGTRLTVT.

This clone was seen a single time. The gene calls are TRBV19 and TRBJ2-5; a possible D gene is TRBD1 (5 bases). V shed 5 bases and J shed 3 bases, with 16 bases lying between them. The CDR3 is 15 residues long. Germline CDR1 and CDR2: LNHDA and SQIVND (reference sequence). Here the CDR3 reads CASSEGARGKETQYF. The CDR3 DNA reads as TGTGCCAGTAGTGAAGGGGCAAGGGGCAAAGAGACCCAGTACTTC. Complete variable domain (other parts from reference TRBV19 and TRBJ2-5): DGGITQSPKYLFRKEGQNVTLSCEQNLNHDAMYWYRQDPGQGLRLIYYSQIVNDFQKGDIAEGYSVSREKKESFPLTVTSAQKNPTAFYLCASSEGARGKETQYFGPGTRLLVL.

The chain links TRBV19 to TRBJ1-1; the match to TRBD1 covers 8 bases. The trim removed 1 base at V and 7 bases at J, leaving 11 bases unmatched. Germline CDR1 is LNHDA and CDR2 is SQIVND (reference sequence). CDR3 length equals 16 residues. CDR3 loop: CASSIVSGGGLSEAFF. DNA for the CDR3: TGTGCCAGTAGTATAGTGTCAGGGGGCGGATTGAGTGAAGCTTTCTTT.

This clone appeared a single time. The V call is TRBV13, the J call TRBJ1-3; TRBD1 might be the D (5 bases). CDR1 and CDR2 from the germline V gene are PRHDT and FYEKMQ (reference sequence). Deletions cut 4 bases from V and 0 bases from J, with 10 bases between. The CDR3 has 15 amino acids. The CDR3 DNA reads as TGTGCCAGCAGCTCCCGACAGACCTCTGGAAACACCATATATTTT. Translation: CASSSRQTSGNTIYF. Full variable domain (remainder filled in from reference TRBV13 and TRBJ1-3): AAGVIQSPRHLIKEKRETATLKCYPIPRHDTVYWYQQGPGQDPQFLISFYEKMQSDKGSIPDRFSAQQFSDYHSELNMSSLELGDSALYFCASSSRQTSGNTIYFGEGSWLTVV.

The genes are TRBV7-3 and TRBJ2-1, with 10 bases identical to TRBD2. Germline V gene lookup returns CDR1 SGHTA and CDR2 FQGTGA. The CDR3 covers 17 residues. The V gene end was trimmed by 4 bases and the J gene end by 4 bases; junction bases not matched to a gene: 10. The CDR3 reads CASSSQPSLAGYNEQFF. As DNA, the CDR3 is TGTGCCAGCAGCTCCCAACCCTCACTAGCGGGGTACAATGAGCAGTTCTTC.

The CDR3 sequence is CASSAVNTGELFF. The CDR3 DNA is TGTGCCAGCAGCGCGGTAAACACCGGGGAGCTGTTTTTT. This chain uses TRBV11-3 with TRBJ2-2; D gene ambiguous. V was clipped by 5 bases and J by 2 bases, with 6 bases between them. The CDR3 is 13 amino acids. Germline-derived CDR1 and CDR2 are SGHNT and YENEEA.